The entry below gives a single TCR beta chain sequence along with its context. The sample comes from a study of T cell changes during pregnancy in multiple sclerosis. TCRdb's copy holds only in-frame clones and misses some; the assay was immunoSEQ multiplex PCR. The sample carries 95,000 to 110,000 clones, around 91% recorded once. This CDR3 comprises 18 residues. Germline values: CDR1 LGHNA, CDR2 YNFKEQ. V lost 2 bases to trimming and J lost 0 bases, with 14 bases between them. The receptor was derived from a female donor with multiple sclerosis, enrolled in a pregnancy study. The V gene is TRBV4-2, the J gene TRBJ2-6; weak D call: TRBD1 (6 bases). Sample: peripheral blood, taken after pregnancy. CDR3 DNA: TGTGCCAGCAGCCAATCCGGGACACAGAGCTCTGGGGCCAACGTCCTGACTTTC. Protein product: CASSQSGTQSSGANVLTF.